This T cell receptor beta chain was observed in a study of T cells expressing NK-cell markers. Study details: Beta-chain profiling covered CD3+CD56+NKG2C+, CD3+CD56+NKG2C- and CD3+CD56-NKG2C+ sorted subsets. With respect to HCMV, seven of the eight sequenced donors were seropositive, and one was seronegative. General observations from the study: In 6 or 7 donors, dominant NKG2C+ clonotypes were about 1.0-8% of CD8+ T cells. Once again these clonotypes came out on top in the CD3+CD56-NKG2C+ fraction of several donors.

CDR3 size: 15 residues. Germline CDR1 DFQATT, CDR2 SNEGSKA (reference sequence). From the 5' RACE reads, TCRdb lists one entry per CDR3 protein and no DNA. The listing contains 200,000 to 300,000 distinct CDR3 sequences. Worth noting for this clonotype: The antigen is not known.

The receptor was isolated from a woman aged 18 to 69 in good health. V and J are TRBV20-1 and TRBJ2-7; TCRdb's D call of TRBD2 is untestable without DNA. Sequences were obtained from blood T cells: a sorted CD56 or NKG2C T cell subset, CD4+ or CD8+ T cells, or bulk PBMC T cells (not recorded which). Here the CDR3 reads CSARGLAYSSYEQYF.